This TCR beta chain was identified in a study of Tregs in tolerant kidney transplant recipients. Study summary: Related graft donors supplied nonmyeloablative bone marrow transplants, and mixed chimerism was transient. General study results and limits: The most relevant donor-specific Treg TCRbeta repertoire apparently came from expansion with activated donor B cells. Nucleotide sequences could not be compared across some patients' samples due to primer changes.

The germline V gene has CDR1 SEHNR and CDR2 FQNEAQ (reference sequence). The CDR3 contains 15 residues. The J segment lost 7 bases and the V segment lost 3 bases, leaving 8 bases of the junction unmatched. CD4+CD25+CD127- Tregs, CD4+CD25- non-Tregs, CD4 and CD8 cells were sorted. Sequencing was performed with immunoSEQ multiplex PCR; in TCRdb, only in-frame clones are kept and a portion is missing. This sample's table has about 48,000 clones. Details on this clone: Its antigen remains unidentified. The read gets to within 3 residues of the CDR3 end, and the germline J gene fills in the rest.

The clonotype comes from a human donor who received a combined kidney and bone marrow transplant. The sample here was CD4+ T cells from blood, taken before the transplant. The rearrangement uses TRBV7-9 and TRBJ2-1; TRBD1 agrees at 8 bases. Partial CDR3 DNA: TGTGCCAGCAGCTTGGGGCAGGGGGCCGCAAATGAG. Its protein product is CASSLGQGAANE. The CDR3 reads in full as CASSLGQGAANEQFF.